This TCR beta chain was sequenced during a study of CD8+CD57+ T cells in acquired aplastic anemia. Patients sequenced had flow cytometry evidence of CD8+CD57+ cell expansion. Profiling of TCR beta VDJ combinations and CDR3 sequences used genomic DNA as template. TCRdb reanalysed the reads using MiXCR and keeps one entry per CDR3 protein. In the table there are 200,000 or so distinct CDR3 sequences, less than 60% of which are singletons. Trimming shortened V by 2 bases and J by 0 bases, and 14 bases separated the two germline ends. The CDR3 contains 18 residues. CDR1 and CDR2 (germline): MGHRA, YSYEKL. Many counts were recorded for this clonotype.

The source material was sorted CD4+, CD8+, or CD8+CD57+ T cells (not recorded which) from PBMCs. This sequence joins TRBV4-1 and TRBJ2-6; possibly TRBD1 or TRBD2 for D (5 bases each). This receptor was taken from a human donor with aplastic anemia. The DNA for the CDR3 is TGCGCCAGCAGCCAACCGGGACGGCGCCCCTCTGGGGCCAACGTCCTGACTTTC. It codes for CASSQPGRRPSGANVLTF.